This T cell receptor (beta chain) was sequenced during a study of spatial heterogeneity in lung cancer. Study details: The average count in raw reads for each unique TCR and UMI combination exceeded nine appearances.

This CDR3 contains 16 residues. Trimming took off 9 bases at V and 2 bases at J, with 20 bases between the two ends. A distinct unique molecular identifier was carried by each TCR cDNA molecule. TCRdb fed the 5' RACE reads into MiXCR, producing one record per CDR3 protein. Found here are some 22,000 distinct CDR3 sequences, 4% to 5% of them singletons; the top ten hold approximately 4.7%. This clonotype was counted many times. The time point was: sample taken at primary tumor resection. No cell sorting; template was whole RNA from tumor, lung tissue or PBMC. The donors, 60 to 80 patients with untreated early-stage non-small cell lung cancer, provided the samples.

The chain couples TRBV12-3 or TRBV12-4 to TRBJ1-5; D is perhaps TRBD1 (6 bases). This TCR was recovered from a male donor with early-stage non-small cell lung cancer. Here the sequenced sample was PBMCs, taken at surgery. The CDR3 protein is CASKIGGGAGNQPQHF. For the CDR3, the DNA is TGTGCCAGTAAGATTGGAGGGGGGGCTGGCAATCAGCCCCAGCATTTT.